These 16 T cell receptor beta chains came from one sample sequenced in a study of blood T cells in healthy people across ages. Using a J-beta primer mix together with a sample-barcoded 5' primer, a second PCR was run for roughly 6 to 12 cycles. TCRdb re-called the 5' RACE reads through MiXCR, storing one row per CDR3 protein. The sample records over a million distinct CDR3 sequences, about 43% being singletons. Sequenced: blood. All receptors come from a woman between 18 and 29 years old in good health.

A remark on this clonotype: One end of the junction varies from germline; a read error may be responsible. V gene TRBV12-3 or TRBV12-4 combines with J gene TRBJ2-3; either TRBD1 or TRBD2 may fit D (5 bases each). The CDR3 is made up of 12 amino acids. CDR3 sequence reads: CASSLRGDVQYF. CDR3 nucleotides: TGTGCCAGCAGTTTAAGGGGAGATGTGCAGTATTTC.

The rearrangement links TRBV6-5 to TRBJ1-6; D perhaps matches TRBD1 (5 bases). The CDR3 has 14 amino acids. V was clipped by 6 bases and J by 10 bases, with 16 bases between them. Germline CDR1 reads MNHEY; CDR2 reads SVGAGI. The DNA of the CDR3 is TGTGCCAGCAGGCCCCTTGGTGGGGGGTCACCCCTCCACTTT. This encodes CASRPLGGGSPLHF.

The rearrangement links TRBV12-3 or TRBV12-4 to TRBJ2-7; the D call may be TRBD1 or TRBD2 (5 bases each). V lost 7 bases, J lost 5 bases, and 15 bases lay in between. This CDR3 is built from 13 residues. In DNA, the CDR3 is TGTGCCAGCAAGAGGGACCCCACGGACGAGCAGTACTTC. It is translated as CASKRDPTDEQYF.

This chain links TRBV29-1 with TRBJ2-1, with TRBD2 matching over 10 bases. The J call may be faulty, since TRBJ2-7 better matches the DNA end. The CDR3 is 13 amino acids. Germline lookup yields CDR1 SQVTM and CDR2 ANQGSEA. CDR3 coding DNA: TGCAGCGTTACTAGCGGGGCCTACAATGAGCAGTACTTC. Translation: CSVTSGAYNEQYF.

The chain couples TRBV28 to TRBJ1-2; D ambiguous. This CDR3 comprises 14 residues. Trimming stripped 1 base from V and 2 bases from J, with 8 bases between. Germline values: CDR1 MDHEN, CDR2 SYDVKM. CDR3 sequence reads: CASSLYAANYGYTF. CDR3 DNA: TGTGCCAGCAGTTTATACGCAGCCAACTATGGCTACACCTTC.

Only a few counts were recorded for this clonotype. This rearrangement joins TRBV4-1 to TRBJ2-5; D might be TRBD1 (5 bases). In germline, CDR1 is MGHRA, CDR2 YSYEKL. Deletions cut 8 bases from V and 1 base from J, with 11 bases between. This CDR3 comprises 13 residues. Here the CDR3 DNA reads TGCGCCAGCGGCCTGGGGCTCCAAGAGACCCAGTACTTC. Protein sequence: CASGLGLQETQYF.

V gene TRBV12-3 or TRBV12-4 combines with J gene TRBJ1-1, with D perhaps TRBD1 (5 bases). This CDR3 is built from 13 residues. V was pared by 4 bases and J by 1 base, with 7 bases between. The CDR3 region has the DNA TGTGCCAGCAGTTGGCAGGGGAACACTGAAGCTTTCTTT. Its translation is CASSWQGNTEAFF.

The CDR3 is CASSEDRPSTDTQYF. The CDR3 DNA sequence: TGTGCCAGCAGTGAAGATCGGCCGAGCACAGATACGCAGTATTTT. The genes are TRBV2 and TRBJ2-3; D is unresolved. The CDR3 length is 15 residues. Looked up from germline, CDR1 is SNHLY and CDR2 is FYNNEI. V gave up 1 base and J gave up 0 bases, with 8 bases separating them.

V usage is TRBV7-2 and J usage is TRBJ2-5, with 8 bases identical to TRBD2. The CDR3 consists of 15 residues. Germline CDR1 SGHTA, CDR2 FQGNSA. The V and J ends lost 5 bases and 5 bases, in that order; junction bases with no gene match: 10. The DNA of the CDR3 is TGTGCCAGCAGCCCTAGGGCGGGAGGAGGGGAGACCCAGTACTTC. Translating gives CASSPRAGGGETQYF.

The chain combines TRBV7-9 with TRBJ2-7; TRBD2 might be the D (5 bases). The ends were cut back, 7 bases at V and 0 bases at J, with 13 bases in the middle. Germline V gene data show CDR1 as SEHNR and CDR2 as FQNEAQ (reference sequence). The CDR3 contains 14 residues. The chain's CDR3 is CASTRYGDSYEQYF. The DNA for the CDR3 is TGTGCCAGCACCAGGTACGGGGACTCCTACGAGCAGTACTTC.

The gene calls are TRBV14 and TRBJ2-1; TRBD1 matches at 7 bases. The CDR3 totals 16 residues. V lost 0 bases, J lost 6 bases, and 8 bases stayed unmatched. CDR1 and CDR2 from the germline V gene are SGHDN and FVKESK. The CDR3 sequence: CASSQERGLATNEQFF. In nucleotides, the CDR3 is TGTGCCAGCAGCCAAGAAAGGGGGCTAGCCACCAATGAGCAGTTCTTC.

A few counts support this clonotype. The CDR3 sequence is CASSLEGTGDEQFF. CDR3 in DNA: TGTGCCAGCAGTTTAGAAGGGACAGGGGATGAGCAGTTCTTC. The chain carries TRBV12-3 or TRBV12-4 and TRBJ2-1, with 10 bases identical to TRBD1. V lost 1 base to trimming and J lost 8 bases; unmatched junction nucleotides: 2. The CDR3 totals 14 residues.

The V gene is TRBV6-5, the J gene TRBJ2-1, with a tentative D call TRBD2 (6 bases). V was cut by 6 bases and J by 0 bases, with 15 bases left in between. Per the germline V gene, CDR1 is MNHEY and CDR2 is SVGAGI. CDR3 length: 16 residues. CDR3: CASRISAGSSYNEQFF. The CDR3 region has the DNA TGTGCCAGCAGGATATCAGCGGGTTCCTCCTACAATGAGCAGTTCTTC.

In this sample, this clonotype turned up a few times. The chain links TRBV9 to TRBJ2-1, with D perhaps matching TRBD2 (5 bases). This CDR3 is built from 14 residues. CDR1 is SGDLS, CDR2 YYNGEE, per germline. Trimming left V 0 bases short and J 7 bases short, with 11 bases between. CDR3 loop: CASSVAGFPNEQFF. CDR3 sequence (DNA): TGTGCCAGCAGCGTAGCGGGGTTCCCTAATGAGCAGTTCTTC. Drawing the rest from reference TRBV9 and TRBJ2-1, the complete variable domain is DSGVTQTPKHLITATGQRVTLRCSPRSGDLSVYWYQQSLDQGLQFLIQYYNGEERAKGNILERFSAQQFPDLHSELNLSSLELGDSALYFCASSVAGFPNEQFFGPGTRLTVL.

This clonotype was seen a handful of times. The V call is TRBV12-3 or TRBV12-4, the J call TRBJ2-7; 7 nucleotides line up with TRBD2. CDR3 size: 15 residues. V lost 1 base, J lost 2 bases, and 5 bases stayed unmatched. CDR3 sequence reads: CASSLEGGGTYEQYF. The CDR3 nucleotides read TGTGCCAGCAGTTTAGAGGGCGGGGGAACCTACGAGCAGTACTTC.

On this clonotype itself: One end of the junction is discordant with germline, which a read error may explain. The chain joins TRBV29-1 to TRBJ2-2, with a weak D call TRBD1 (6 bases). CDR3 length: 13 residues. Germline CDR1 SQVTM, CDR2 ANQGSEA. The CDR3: CMVWTDNTGELFF. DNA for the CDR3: TGTATGGTCTGGACAGATAACACCGGGGAGCTGTTTTTT.